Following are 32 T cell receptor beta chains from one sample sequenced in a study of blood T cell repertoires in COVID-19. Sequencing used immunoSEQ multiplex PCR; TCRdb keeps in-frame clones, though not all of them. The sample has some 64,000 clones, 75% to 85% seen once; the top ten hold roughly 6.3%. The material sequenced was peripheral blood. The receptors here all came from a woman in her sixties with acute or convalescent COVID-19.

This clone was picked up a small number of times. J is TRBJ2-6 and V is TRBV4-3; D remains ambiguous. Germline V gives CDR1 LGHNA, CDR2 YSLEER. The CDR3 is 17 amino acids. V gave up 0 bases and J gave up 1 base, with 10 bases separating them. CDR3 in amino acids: CASSQDNIGSGANVLTF. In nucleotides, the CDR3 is TGCGCCAGCAGCCAAGATAATATCGGGTCTGGGGCCAACGTCCTGACTTTC.

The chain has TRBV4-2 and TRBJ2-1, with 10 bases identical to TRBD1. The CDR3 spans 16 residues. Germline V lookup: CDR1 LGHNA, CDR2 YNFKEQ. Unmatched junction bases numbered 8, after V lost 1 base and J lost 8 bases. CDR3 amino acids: CASSQVFGTGVDEQFF. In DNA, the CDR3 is TGTGCCAGCAGCCAAGTATTCGGGACAGGGGTAGATGAGCAGTTCTTC.

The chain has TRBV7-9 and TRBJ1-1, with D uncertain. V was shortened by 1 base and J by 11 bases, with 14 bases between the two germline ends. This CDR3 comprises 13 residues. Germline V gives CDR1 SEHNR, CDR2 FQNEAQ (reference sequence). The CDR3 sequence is CASSLVTGFNAFF. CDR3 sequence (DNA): TGTGCCAGCAGCTTAGTAACGGGGTTTAACGCTTTCTTT.

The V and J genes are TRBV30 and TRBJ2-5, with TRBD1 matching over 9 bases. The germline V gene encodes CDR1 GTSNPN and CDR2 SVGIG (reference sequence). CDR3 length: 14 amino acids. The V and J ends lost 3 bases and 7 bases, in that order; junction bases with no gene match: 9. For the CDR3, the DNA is TGTGCCTGGAGCGATACAGGGGGCTACGGGACCCAGTACTTC. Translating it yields CAWSDTGGYGTQYF.

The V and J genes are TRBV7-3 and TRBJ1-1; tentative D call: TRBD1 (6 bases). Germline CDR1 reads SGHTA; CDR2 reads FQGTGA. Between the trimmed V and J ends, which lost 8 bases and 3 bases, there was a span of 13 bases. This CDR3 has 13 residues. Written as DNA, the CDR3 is TGTGCCAGCGCTACAGGGACGGACACTGAAGCTTTCTTT. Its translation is CASATGTDTEAFF.

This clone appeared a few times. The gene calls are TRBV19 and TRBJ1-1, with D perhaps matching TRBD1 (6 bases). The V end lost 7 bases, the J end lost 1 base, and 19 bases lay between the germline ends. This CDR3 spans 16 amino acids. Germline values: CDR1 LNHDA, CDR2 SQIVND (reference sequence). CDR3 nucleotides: TGTGCCAGTACCCCGGGGGGATGGACAGCGAACACTGAAGCTTTCTTT. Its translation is CASTPGGWTANTEAFF.

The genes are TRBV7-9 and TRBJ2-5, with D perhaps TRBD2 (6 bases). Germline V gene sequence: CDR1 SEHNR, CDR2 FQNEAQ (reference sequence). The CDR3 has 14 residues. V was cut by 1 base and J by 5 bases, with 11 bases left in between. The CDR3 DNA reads TGTGCCAGCAGCTTAGAAGGCAGCGGGGAGACCCAGTACTTC. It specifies CASSLEGSGETQYF.

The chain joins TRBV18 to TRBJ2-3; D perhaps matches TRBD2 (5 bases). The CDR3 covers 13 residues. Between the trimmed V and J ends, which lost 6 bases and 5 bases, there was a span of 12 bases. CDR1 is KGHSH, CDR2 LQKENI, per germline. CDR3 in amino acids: CASSPRDGDTQYF. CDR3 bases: TGTGCCAGCTCTCCCCGGGATGGAGATACGCAGTATTTT.

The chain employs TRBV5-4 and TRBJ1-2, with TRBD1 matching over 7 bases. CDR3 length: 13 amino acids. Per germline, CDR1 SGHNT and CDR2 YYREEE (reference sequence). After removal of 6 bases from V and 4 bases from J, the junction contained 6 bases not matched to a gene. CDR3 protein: CASNRDSFYGYTF. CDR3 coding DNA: TGTGCCAGCAACCGGGACAGCTTCTATGGCTACACCTTC.

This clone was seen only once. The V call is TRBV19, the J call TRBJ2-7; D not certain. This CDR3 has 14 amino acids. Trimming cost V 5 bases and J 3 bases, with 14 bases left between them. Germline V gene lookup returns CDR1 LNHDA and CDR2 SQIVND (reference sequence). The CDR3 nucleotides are TGTGCCAGTAGTTCCATACTAAAACTCTACGAGCAGTACTTC. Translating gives CASSSILKLYEQYF. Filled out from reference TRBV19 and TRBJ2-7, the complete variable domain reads DGGITQSPKYLFRKEGQNVTLSCEQNLNHDAMYWYRQDPGQGLRLIYYSQIVNDFQKGDIAEGYSVSREKKESFPLTVTSAQKNPTAFYLCASSSILKLYEQYFGPGTRLTVT.

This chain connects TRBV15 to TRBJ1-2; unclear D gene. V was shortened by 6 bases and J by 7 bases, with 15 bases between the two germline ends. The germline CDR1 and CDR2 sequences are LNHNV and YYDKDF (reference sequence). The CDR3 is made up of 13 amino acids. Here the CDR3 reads CATRSMGRPGYTF. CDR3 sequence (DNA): TGTGCCACCAGGAGTATGGGGAGGCCTGGCTACACCTTC.

In DNA, the CDR3 is TGCGCCAGCAGCCAAGAAGCAGGGCCTAATTATAATTCACCCCTCCACTTT. This sequence encodes CASSQEAGPNYNSPLHF. The V call is TRBV4-3, the J call TRBJ1-6, with D perhaps matching TRBD1 (5 bases). Germline lookup yields CDR1 LGHNA and CDR2 YSLEER. The length of the CDR3 is 17 residues. V was pared by 0 bases and J by 4 bases, with 13 bases between.

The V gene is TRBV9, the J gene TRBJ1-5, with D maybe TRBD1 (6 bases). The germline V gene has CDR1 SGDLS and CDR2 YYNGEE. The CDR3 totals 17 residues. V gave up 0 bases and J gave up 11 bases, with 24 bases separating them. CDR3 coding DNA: TGTGCCAGCAGCGTAGGCGGGGGGCAGGTGAAATCAGAGACCCAGCATTTT. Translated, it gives CASSVGGGQVKSETQHF.

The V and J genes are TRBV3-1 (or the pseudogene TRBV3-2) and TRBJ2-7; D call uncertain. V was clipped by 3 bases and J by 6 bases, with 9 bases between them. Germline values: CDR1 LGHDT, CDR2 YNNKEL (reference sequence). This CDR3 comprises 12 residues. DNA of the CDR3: TGTGCCAGCAGCCACGCGGCGGCCGAGCAGTACTTC. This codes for CASSHAAAEQYF.

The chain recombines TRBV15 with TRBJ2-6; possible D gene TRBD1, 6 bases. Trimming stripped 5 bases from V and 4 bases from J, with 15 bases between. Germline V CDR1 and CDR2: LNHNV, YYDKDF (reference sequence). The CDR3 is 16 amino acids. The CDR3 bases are TGTGCCACCAGCGACCGTACAGGGTCCGGGGCCAACGTCCTGACTTTC. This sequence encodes CATSDRTGSGANVLTF.

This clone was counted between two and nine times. CDR3 sequence: CASSSRDNLRTF. CDR3 bases: TGTGCCAGCAGTTCTAGGGACAACTTGAGGACCTTC. The chain recombines TRBV12-3 or TRBV12-4 with TRBJ1-2; D is possibly TRBD1 (6 bases). Trimming stripped 4 bases from V and 14 bases from J, with 17 bases between. The CDR3 is 12 residues long.

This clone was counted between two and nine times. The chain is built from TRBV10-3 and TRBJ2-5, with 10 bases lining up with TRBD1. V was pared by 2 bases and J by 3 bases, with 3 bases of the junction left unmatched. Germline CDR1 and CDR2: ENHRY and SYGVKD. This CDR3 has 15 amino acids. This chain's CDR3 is CAISEGQGEKETQYF. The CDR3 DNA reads TGTGCCATCAGTGAGGGACAGGGGGAAAAAGAGACCCAGTACTTC.

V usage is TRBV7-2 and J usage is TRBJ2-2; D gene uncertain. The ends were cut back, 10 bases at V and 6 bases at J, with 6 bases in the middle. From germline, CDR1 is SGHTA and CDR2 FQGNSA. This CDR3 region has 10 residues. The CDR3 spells CAITPGELFF. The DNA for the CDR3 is TGTGCCATCACACCCGGGGAGCTGTTTTTT.

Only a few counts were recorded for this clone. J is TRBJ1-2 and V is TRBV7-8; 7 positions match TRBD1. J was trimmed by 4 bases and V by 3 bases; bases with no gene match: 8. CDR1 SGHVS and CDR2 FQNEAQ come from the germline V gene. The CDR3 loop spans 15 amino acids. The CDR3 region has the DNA TGTGCCAGCAGCTTGGGGACAGTTTCCCTCTATGGCTACACCTTC. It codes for CASSLGTVSLYGYTF.

CDR3: CASSPYSGTYYEQYF. The CDR3 nucleotides are TGTGCCAGCAGCCCTTATAGCGGGACTTACTACGAGCAGTACTTC. The V gene is TRBV9, the J gene TRBJ2-7; TRBD2 agrees at 8 bases. Per germline, CDR1 SGDLS and CDR2 YYNGEE. The CDR3 contains 15 residues. Unmatched junction bases numbered 9, after V lost 4 bases and J lost 3 bases.

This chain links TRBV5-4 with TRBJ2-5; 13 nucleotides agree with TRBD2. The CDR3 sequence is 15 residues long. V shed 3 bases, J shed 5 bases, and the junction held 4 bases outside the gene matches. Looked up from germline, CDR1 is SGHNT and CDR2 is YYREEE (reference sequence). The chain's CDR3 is CASSWGLAGLETQYF. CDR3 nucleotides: TGTGCCAGCAGCTGGGGACTAGCGGGGTTGGAGACCCAGTACTTC.

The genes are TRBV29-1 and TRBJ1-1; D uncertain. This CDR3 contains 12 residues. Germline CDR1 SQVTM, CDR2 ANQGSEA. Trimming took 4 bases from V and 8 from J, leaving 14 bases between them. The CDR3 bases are TGCAGCGTTGCGGTAGGGAGGGCGGAAGCTTTCTTT. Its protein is CSVAVGRAEAFF.

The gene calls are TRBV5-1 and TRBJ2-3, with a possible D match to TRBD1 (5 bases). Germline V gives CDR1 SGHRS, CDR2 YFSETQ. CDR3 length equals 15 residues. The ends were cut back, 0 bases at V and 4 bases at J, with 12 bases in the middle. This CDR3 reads CASSLGIGVADTQYF. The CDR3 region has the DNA TGCGCCAGCAGCTTGGGAATAGGGGTGGCAGATACGCAGTATTTT.

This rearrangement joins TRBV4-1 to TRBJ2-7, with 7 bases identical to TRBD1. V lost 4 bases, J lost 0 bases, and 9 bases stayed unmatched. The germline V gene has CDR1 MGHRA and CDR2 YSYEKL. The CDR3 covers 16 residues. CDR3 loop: CASSLNGQAASYEQYF. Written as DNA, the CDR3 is TGCGCCAGCAGCCTTAATGGACAGGCGGCCTCCTACGAGCAGTACTTC.

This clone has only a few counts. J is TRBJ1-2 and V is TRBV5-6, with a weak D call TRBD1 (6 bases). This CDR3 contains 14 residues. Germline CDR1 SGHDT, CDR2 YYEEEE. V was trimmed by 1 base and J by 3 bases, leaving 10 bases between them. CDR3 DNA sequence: TGTGCCAGCAGCTTGACAGGGATCGACTATGGCTACACCTTC. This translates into CASSLTGIDYGYTF.

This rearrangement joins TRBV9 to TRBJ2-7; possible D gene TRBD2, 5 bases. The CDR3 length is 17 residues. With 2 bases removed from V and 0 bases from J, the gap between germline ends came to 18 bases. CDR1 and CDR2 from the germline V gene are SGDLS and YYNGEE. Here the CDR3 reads CASSVDSRGPSSYEQYF. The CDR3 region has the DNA TGTGCCAGCAGCGTGGATTCCCGGGGTCCTAGCTCCTACGAGCAGTACTTC.

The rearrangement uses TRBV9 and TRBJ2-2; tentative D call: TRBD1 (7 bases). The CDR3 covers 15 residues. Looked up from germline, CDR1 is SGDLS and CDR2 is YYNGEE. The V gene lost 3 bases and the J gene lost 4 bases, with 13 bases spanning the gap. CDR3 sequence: CASSARGDGTGELFF. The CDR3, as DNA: TGTGCCAGCAGCGCCAGGGGGGATGGCACCGGGGAGCTGTTTTTT. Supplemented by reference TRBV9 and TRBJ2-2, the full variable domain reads DSGVTQTPKHLITATGQRVTLRCSPRSGDLSVYWYQQSLDQGLQFLIQYYNGEERAKGNILERFSAQQFPDLHSELNLSSLELGDSALYFCASSARGDGTGELFFGEGSRLTVL.

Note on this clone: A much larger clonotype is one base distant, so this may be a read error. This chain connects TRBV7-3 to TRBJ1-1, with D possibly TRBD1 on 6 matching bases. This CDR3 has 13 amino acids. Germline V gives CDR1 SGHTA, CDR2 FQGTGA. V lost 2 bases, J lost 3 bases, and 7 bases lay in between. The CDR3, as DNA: TGTGCCAGCAGCTTATACAGGGACACTGAAGCTTTCTTT. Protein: CASSLYRDTEAFF.

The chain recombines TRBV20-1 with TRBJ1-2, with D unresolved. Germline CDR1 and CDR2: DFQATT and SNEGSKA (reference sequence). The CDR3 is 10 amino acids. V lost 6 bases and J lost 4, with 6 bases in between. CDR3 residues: CSAYSYGYTF. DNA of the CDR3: TGCAGTGCCTACTCCTATGGCTACACCTTC.

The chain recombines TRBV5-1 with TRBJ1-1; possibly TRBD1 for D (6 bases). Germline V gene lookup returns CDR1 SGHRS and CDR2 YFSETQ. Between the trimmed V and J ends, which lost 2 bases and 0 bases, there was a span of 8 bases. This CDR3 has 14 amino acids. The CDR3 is CASSLRDMNTEAFF. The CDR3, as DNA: TGCGCCAGCAGCTTAAGGGACATGAACACTGAAGCTTTCTTT.

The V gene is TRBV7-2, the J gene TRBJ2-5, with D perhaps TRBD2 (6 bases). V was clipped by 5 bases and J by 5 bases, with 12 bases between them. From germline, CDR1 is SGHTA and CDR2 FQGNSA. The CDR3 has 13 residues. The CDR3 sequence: CASSRGGWETQYF. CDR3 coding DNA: TGTGCCAGCAGCCGTGGAGGGTGGGAGACCCAGTACTTC.

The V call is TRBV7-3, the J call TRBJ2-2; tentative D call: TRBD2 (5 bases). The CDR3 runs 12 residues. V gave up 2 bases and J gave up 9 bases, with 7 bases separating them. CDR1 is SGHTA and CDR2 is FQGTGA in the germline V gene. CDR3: CASSLSGRELFF. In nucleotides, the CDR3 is TGTGCCAGCAGCTTATCCGGGAGGGAGCTGTTTTTT.